The 9 T cell receptor beta chains listed next were all sequenced from one sample in a study of T-cell reconstitution after alpha-beta-depleted transplantation in children. A library of TCRbeta sequences, prepared with unique molecular identifiers, was generated. MiXCR, run by TCRdb on the PCR reads, gives a single entry per CDR3 protein. The sample contains approximately 270,000 distinct CDR3 sequences, 9.5% to 10% of which appear only once. Sequencing used PBMCs from the stem cell graft donor, obtained from the stem cell graft. All receptors derive from a human donor who donated a stem cell graft to a child with SCID.

This clonotype has just a few counts. The V call is TRBV5-1, the J call TRBJ1-1; TRBD1 matches at 7 bases. Germline trimming cut 4 bases from V and 1 base from J; bases unmatched to any gene: 7. This CDR3 is built from 15 residues. The germline CDR1 and CDR2 sequences are SGHRS and YFSETQ. This CDR3 reads CASSPGGTANTEAFF. The CDR3 region has the DNA TGCGCCAGCAGCCCGGGGGGGACAGCGAACACTGAAGCTTTCTTT.

This rearrangement joins TRBV18 to TRBJ1-1; D gene unclear. The V gene's germline CDR1 is KGHSH and CDR2 LQKENI. V was trimmed by 5 bases and J by 5 bases, leaving 9 bases between them. The CDR3 covers 12 residues. CDR3 sequence reads: CASSTPQTEAFF. In DNA, the CDR3 is TGTGCCAGCTCAACCCCCCAGACTGAAGCTTTCTTT.

This sequence joins TRBV6-5 and TRBJ1-1; D gene unclear. With 5 bases removed from V and 5 bases from J, the gap between germline ends came to 9 bases. The length of the CDR3 is 12 residues. Germline CDR1 and CDR2: MNHEY and SVGAGI. The CDR3 sequence is CASSPTQTEAFF. CDR3 DNA sequence: TGTGCCAGCAGTCCCACACAAACTGAAGCTTTCTTT.

The chain couples TRBV7-9 to TRBJ2-5; no firm D call. The CDR3 runs to 13 residues. V lost 9 bases, J lost 5 bases, and 16 bases lay in between. Germline CDR1 is SEHNR and CDR2 is FQNEAQ (reference sequence). CDR3 protein: CARSPGLMETQYF. DNA for the CDR3: TGTGCCAGGAGCCCTGGGCTGATGGAGACCCAGTACTTC.

This chain links TRBV10-3 with TRBJ1-6; D is ambiguous. Germline assignment: CDR1 ENHRY and CDR2 SYGVKD. Trimming pared 2 bases from V and 8 bases from J, leaving 10 bases between. This CDR3 is 14 amino acids long. Here the CDR3 reads CAISERSGDSPLHF. CDR3 DNA: TGTGCCATCAGTGAGCGATCTGGTGATTCACCCCTCCACTTT.

Only a few counts were recorded for this clonotype. The CDR3 loop reads CSANHLWRSMNTEAFF. In DNA form, the CDR3 reads TGCAGTGCTAATCATCTCTGGCGGTCCATGAACACTGAAGCTTTCTTT. The rearrangement links TRBV20-1 to TRBJ1-1; unclear D gene. Germline V gene lookup returns CDR1 DFQATT and CDR2 SNEGSKA (reference sequence). Trimming pared 4 bases from V and 0 bases from J, leaving 18 bases between. The CDR3 extends over 16 amino acids.

The chain links TRBV20-1 to TRBJ2-5; the match to TRBD1 covers 9 bases. The V gene end was trimmed by 6 bases and the J gene end by 5 bases; junction bases not matched to a gene: 13. The germline V gene has CDR1 DFQATT and CDR2 SNEGSKA (reference sequence). The CDR3 is made up of 15 amino acids. Here the CDR3 DNA reads TGCAGTGCGCACTCGACAGGGGGGATCGGGGAGACCCAGTACTTC. Translated: CSAHSTGGIGETQYF.

This clonotype was counted only a few times. The V gene is TRBV7-9, the J gene TRBJ2-2, with no clear D. There are 15 residues in the CDR3. From germline, CDR1 is SEHNR and CDR2 FQNEAQ (reference sequence). Trimming left V 2 bases short and J 3 bases short, with 10 bases between. CDR3 residues: CASSLSGSDTGELFF. The DNA of the CDR3 is TGTGCCAGCAGCTTATCCGGGTCGGACACCGGGGAGCTGTTTTTT.

This clonotype was seen more than once but under ten times. The chain employs TRBV12-3 or TRBV12-4 and TRBJ2-7; 8 nucleotides agree with TRBD1. The CDR3 extends over 16 amino acids. V was clipped by 4 bases and J by 1 base; unmatched bases: 9. The chain's CDR3 is CASSSRGYRGSYEQYF. CDR3 DNA: TGTGCCAGCAGTTCCCGAGGGTACAGGGGGTCCTACGAGCAGTACTTC.